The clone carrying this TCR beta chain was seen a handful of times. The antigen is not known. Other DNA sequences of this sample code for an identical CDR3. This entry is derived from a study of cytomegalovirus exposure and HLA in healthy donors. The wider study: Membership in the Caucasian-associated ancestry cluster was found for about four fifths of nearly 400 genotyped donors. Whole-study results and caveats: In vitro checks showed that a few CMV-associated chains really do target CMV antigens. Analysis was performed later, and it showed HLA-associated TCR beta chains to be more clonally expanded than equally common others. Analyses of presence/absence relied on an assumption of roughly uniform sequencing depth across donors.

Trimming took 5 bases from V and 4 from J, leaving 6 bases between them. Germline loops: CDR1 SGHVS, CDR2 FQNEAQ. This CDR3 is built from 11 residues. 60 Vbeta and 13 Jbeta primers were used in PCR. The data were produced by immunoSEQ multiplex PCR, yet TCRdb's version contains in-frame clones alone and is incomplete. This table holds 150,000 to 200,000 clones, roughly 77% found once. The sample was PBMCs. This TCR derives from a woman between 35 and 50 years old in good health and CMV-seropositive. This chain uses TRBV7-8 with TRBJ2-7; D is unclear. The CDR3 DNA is TGTGCCAGCAGCCGCGGTTACGAGCAGTACTTC. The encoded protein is CASSRGYEQYF.